This entry describes one T cell receptor beta chain. Stated time point: newly diagnosed GD, antithyroid drugs for less than 3 months. Preparation of the TCR library used RNA extracted from PBMCs. Investigators prepared the TCR beta libraries by applying iRepertoire HTBI primers and Arm-PCR of CDR3 regions. TCRdb re-analysed the multiplex PCR reads in MiXCR, keeping a single row per CDR3 protein. The repertoire holds hundreds of thousands of distinct CDR3 sequences, with roughly 15% as singletons. The data were taken from a study of regulatory T cells in long-lasting Graves disease. Germline lookup yields CDR1 LNHNV and CDR2 YYDKDF (reference sequence). With 5 bases removed from V and 4 bases from J, the gap between germline ends came to 12 bases. The CDR3 loop spans 14 amino acids. These same data were also listed under a study on T cells in Graves' hyperthyroidism and ophthalmopathy.

The TCR originated in a woman in her twenties or thirties with Graves disease. This chain joins TRBV15 and TRBJ1-5; D remains unclear. Here the sequenced sample was peripheral blood mononuclear cells (PBMCs), taken at new diagnosis, from a patient treated with antithyroid drugs. The CDR3 sequence is CATSLGVGNQPQHF. The CDR3 DNA reads as TGTGCCACCAGCCTGGGCGTAGGGAATCAGCCCCAGCATTTT.